The clone carrying this T cell receptor beta chain was seen more than once but under ten times. The data belong to a study of shared clonotypes between healthy human individuals. Libraries were prepared by immunoSEQ multiplex PCR; TCRdb keeps only in-frame clonotypes and omits some of them. Of 950,000 to 1,100,000 clones listed, roughly 70% are singletons. Memory CD4+ cells were the fraction left after CD45RA+ naive selection. The CDR3 consists of 16 residues. Deletions cut 3 bases from V and 7 bases from J, with 18 bases between. In germline, CDR1 is SGHTA, CDR2 FQGNSA. The V and J genes are TRBV7-2 and TRBJ2-2; D perhaps matches TRBD1 (5 bases). The receptor's source is a man between 18 and 35 years old in good health. Sequenced: memory CD4+ T cells sorted from blood. Subset of the sample: CD45RA-negative fraction. CDR3 bases: TGTGCCAGCAGCTTCGCCTCCACAGGATCTTACGGGGAGCTGTTTTTT. Its translation: CASSFASTGSYGELFF.